This record looks at one TCR beta chain sequence and its context. This CDR3 spans 16 amino acids. Germline lookup yields CDR1 SGHAT and CDR2 FQNNGV. Unmatched junction bases numbered 15, after V lost 5 bases and J lost 8 bases. TCRdb redid the calling of the 5' RACE reads with MiXCR, one entry per CDR3 protein. Among under 450,000 distinct CDR3 sequences listed, about 22% were seen once. The data originate from a study of T-cell memory formation after mild COVID-19. The specimen was PBMCs or a T cell subset sorted from them (not recorded which). This clonotype was sampled from an adult woman who had mild COVID-19 (a few samples of this study predate the infection). Cell type and time point are not known. The V gene is TRBV11-2, the J gene TRBJ1-1; TRBD1 agrees at 9 bases. This chain's CDR3 is CASSPGRLADRGEAFF. CDR3 bases: TGTGCCAGCAGCCCCGGCCGTCTAGCGGACAGGGGCGAAGCTTTCTTT.